This T cell receptor beta chain is from a study of shared clonotypes between healthy human individuals. Study details: The study drew on two women and a few men aged 18 to 49 as donors.

This clone was seen only once. Naive CD8 populations comprised CD45RO-negative cells positively selected for CCR7, excluding terminally differentiated effector memory CD45RA+ cells. HIV-negative, healthy adults without recent acute infections or vaccinations were the donors. CDR3 length: 11 amino acids. V shed 4 bases and J shed 4 bases, with 6 bases lying between them. Germline V gives CDR1 SGHNT, CDR2 YYREEE (reference sequence). Roughly 200 ng DNA, tens of thousands of T cell genomes, went into each sorted-subset replicate PCR. Only in-frame clones appear in the TCRdb table, and some are missing; sequencing was by immunoSEQ multiplex PCR. The table has around 2.1 million clones, just over 90% seen once.

V and J are TRBV5-4 and TRBJ2-7, with D unclear. The sample was naive CD8+ T cells from PBMCs. The sequence was obtained from a man aged 18 to 30 in good health. Some clones in this sample may be carry-over from other donors' samples. The CDR3 protein is CASSATYEQYF. CDR3 bases: TGTGCCAGCAGCGCCACTTACGAGCAGTACTTC.